The next 18 T cell receptor beta chains were all read from a single sample in a study of CD8+ T cells in alopecia areata. This sample's treatment: oral pan-JAK inhibitor, 5-10 mg twice daily. It was cDNA, reverse transcribed from extracted RNA, that served as the sequencing template. Clones were read by immunoSEQ multiplex PCR, and TCRdb kept only the in-frame ones, dropping some. The data show some 150,000 clones, with 85% to 90% seen just once and approximately 13% held by the top ten. This specimen was CD8+ T cells sorted from blood, taken at week 4, from a patient treated with tofacitinib. The receptors were gathered from a human donor with alopecia areata.

J is TRBJ2-1 and V is TRBV10-3; 9 bases agree with TRBD2. The germline CDR1 and CDR2 sequences are ENHRY and SYGVKD. V gave up 9 bases and J gave up 4 bases; unmatched junction bases: 7. CDR3 size: 14 residues. The DNA of the CDR3 is TGTGCCATACGGTTAGCGGGGGATTACAATGAGCAGTTCTTC. It translates to CAIRLAGDYNEQFF.

This clone was found once. The V and J genes are TRBV7-9 and TRBJ2-7, with TRBD2 identical over 10 bases. Trimming cost V 1 base and J 3 bases; bases outside gene matches: 6. Germline CDR1 and CDR2: SEHNR and FQNEAQ (reference sequence). This CDR3 is 16 amino acids long. The CDR3 DNA is TGTGCCAGCAGCTTAGAAACGGGACTAGCGAGCTACGAGCAGTACTTC. Its translation: CASSLETGLASYEQYF.

The chain recombines TRBV2 with TRBJ1-1; D is perhaps TRBD1 (6 bases). Germline V gene data show CDR1 as SNHLY and CDR2 as FYNNEI. Trimming shortened V by 7 bases and J by 7 bases, and 16 bases separated the two germline ends. CDR3 size: 13 residues. DNA for the CDR3: TGTGCCAGCACTCCTAAGGGGGGGTTTGAAGCTTTCTTT. Protein product: CASTPKGGFEAFF.

The chain employs TRBV18 and TRBJ2-7; no clear D. The CDR3 totals 14 residues. CDR1 is KGHSH, CDR2 LQKENI, per germline. Trimming took off 0 bases at V and 0 bases at J, with 6 bases between the two ends. DNA of the CDR3: TGTGCCAGCTCACCACCCCATTCCTCCTACGAGCAGTACTTC. Translating gives CASSPPHSSYEQYF.

The V and J genes are TRBV5-6 and TRBJ2-4, with a possible D match to TRBD2 (5 bases). CDR3 size: 14 residues. Trimming took 4 bases from V and 0 from J, leaving 8 bases between them. From germline, CDR1 is SGHDT and CDR2 YYEEEE. The CDR3 DNA follows: TGTGCCAGCAGCAGCGGAGCAGCCAAAAACATTCAGTACTTC. This gives the protein CASSSGAAKNIQYF.

The chain joins TRBV27 to TRBJ2-1, with 13 nucleotides matching TRBD2. Germline V lookup: CDR1 MNHEY, CDR2 SMNVEV (reference sequence). V lost 7 bases and J lost 5; bases outside the gene matches: 5. This CDR3 region has 15 residues. The CDR3 sequence: CASIPGLAGDNEQFF. The CDR3 DNA follows: TGTGCCAGCATACCTGGACTAGCGGGAGACAATGAGCAGTTCTTC.

This chain connects TRBV9 to TRBJ2-7, with D possibly called TRBD1 or TRBD2 (6 bases each). This CDR3 is built from 17 residues. Germline-derived CDR1 and CDR2 are SGDLS and YYNGEE. V shed 0 bases and J shed 1 base, with 17 bases lying between them. CDR3 loop: CASSVDGGGMTSYEQYF. The CDR3 nucleotides are TGTGCCAGCAGCGTAGATGGGGGCGGGATGACGTCCTACGAGCAGTACTTC.

The chain combines TRBV9 with TRBJ2-2; TRBD1 matches 7 bases. Losses at the gene ends were 2 bases for V and 5 bases for J; bases not matched to a gene: 6. The V gene's germline CDR1 is SGDLS and CDR2 YYNGEE. This CDR3 spans 15 amino acids. The CDR3 here is CASSVSGTETGELFF. CDR3 DNA: TGTGCCAGCAGCGTTTCCGGGACAGAGACCGGGGAGCTGTTTTTT.

The rearrangement uses TRBV6-5 and TRBJ2-7; tentative D call: TRBD1 (6 bases). Trimming removed 6 bases from V and 3 bases from J, with 15 bases in between. CDR1 MNHEY and CDR2 SVGAGI come from the germline V gene. The CDR3 is 14 residues long. The CDR3 is CASSPTGLHYEQYF. The CDR3 bases are TGTGCCAGCAGCCCGACAGGACTTCACTACGAGCAGTACTTC.

V and J are TRBV9 and TRBJ1-5; 7 bases are shared with TRBD1. The CDR3 totals 17 residues. V shed 0 bases and J 7 bases; nucleotides not matched to a gene: 13. Germline lookup yields CDR1 SGDLS and CDR2 YYNGEE. The DNA of the CDR3 is TGTGCCAGCAGCGTAGCTTTACTCTACAGGGGAGGACAGCCCCAGCATTTT. It yields the protein CASSVALLYRGGQPQHF.

The chain combines TRBV7-9 with TRBJ1-2; weak D call: TRBD1 (5 bases). V gave up 3 bases and J gave up 4 bases, with 9 bases separating them. The CDR3 consists of 13 residues. Germline V gives CDR1 SEHNR, CDR2 FQNEAQ (reference sequence). CDR3 nucleotide sequence: TGTGCCAGCAGCTTCGGGGGAGGCTATGGCTACACCTTC. Residues: CASSFGGGYGYTF.

The chain joins TRBV7-9 to TRBJ2-3; tentatively, D is TRBD2 (6 bases). This CDR3 has 17 residues. V was pared by 4 bases and J by 1 base, with 18 bases between. Germline CDR1 and CDR2: SEHNR and FQNEAQ (reference sequence). DNA of the CDR3: TGTGCCAGCAGCTATATACTAGCCGATGGGGGCACAGATACGCAGTATTTT. Translated: CASSYILADGGTDTQYF.

The rearrangement uses TRBV4-1 and TRBJ1-1, with no clear D. Germline CDR1 and CDR2: MGHRA and YSYEKL. V gave up 0 bases and J gave up 2 bases, with 10 bases separating them. This CDR3 comprises 15 residues. The CDR3 DNA follows: TGCGCCAGCAGCCAAGATAGAGGTTCCAACACTGAAGCTTTCTTT. It encodes CASSQDRGSNTEAFF.

With regard to this clone: The same CDR3 arises from other DNA sequences in this sample as well. The rearrangement joins TRBV29-1 to TRBJ2-1; D is unresolved. In germline, CDR1 is SQVTM, CDR2 ANQGSEA. The CDR3 spans 13 residues. V shed 1 base and J shed 2 bases, with 6 bases lying between them. The CDR3 is CSVEGLAYNEQFF. In DNA, the CDR3 is TGCAGCGTTGAAGGTCTAGCCTACAATGAGCAGTTCTTC.

The rearrangement uses TRBV4-1 and TRBJ2-1; tentative D call: TRBD2 (5 bases). Germline lookup yields CDR1 MGHRA and CDR2 YSYEKL. V gave up 1 base and J gave up 10 bases, with 11 bases separating them. This CDR3 spans 13 amino acids. The CDR3 protein is CASSQASSNEQFF. The CDR3, as DNA: TGCGCCAGCAGCCAAGCCTCTAGCAACGAGCAGTTCTTC.

The V call is TRBV13, the J call TRBJ2-7, with D perhaps assigned TRBD1 or TRBD2 (5 bases each). The CDR3 covers 16 residues. CDR1 PRHDT and CDR2 FYEKMQ come from the germline V gene (reference sequence). Trimming took 5 bases from V and 3 from J, leaving 20 bases between them. CDR3 DNA sequence: TGTGCCAGCAGCCAGGGCGGGCTCGGGGATCGCTACGAGCAGTACTTC. Encoded protein: CASSQGGLGDRYEQYF.

The chain joins TRBV19 to TRBJ1-1; 7 nucleotides match TRBD1. V lost 5 bases, J lost 0 bases, and 12 bases stayed unmatched. The CDR3 runs to 17 residues. Germline V gives CDR1 LNHDA, CDR2 SQIVND (reference sequence). The CDR3 is CASSVRQGLDMNTEAFF. DNA for the CDR3: TGTGCCAGTAGTGTACGACAGGGCCTAGATATGAACACTGAAGCTTTCTTT. Full variable domain (rest looked up from reference TRBV19 and TRBJ1-1): DGGITQSPKYLFRKEGQNVTLSCEQNLNHDAMYWYRQDPGQGLRLIYYSQIVNDFQKGDIAEGYSVSREKKESFPLTVTSAQKNPTAFYLCASSVRQGLDMNTEAFFGQGTRLTVV.

J is TRBJ2-3 and V is TRBV7-9; no clear D gene. Germline V lookup: CDR1 SEHNR, CDR2 FQNEAQ (reference sequence). The CDR3 covers 13 residues. Deletions cut 2 bases from V and 1 base from J, with 4 bases between. The CDR3 is CASSLFGTDTQYF. Here the CDR3 DNA reads TGTGCCAGCAGCTTATTCGGCACAGATACGCAGTATTTT. The variable domain in full, completed from reference TRBV7-9 and TRBJ2-3, reads DTGVSQNPRHKITKRGQNVTFRCDPISEHNRLYWYRQTLGQGPEFLTYFQNEAQLEKSRLLSDRFSAERPKGSFSTLEIQRTEQGDSAMYLCASSLFGTDTQYFGPGTRLTVL.